A single sample is the source of the 9 T cell receptor beta chains below, sequenced in a study of T cell responses to AZD1222 COVID-19 vaccine. Only in-frame clones appear in the TCRdb table, and some are missing; sequencing was by immunoSEQ multiplex PCR. This table holds about 100,000 clones, 65% to 90% found once. The input for sequencing was peripheral blood, taken on day 0 of AZD1222 vaccination. These receptors all come from an adult in good health.

In this sample, this clone turned up once. The CDR3 sequence: CASSVAGQGAYGYTF. In nucleotides, the CDR3 is TGTGCCAGCAGCGTAGCGGGCCAGGGGGCATATGGCTACACCTTC. The chain combines TRBV9 with TRBJ1-2, with 8 bases fitting TRBD1. The V gene end was trimmed by 0 bases and the J gene end by 5 bases; junction bases not matched to a gene: 6. This CDR3 has 15 amino acids. Germline V gene lookup returns CDR1 SGDLS and CDR2 YYNGEE.

V and J are TRBV2 and TRBJ1-4, with a tentative D call TRBD1 (6 bases). V lost 4 bases, J lost 4 bases, and 7 bases lay in between. The CDR3 is 13 amino acids. CDR1 SNHLY and CDR2 FYNNEI come from the germline V gene. The CDR3 region has the DNA TGTGCCAGCAGTGCACAGGGTAATGAAAAACTGTTTTTT. It yields the protein CASSAQGNEKLFF.

This chain connects TRBV10-1 to TRBJ1-2, with D unresolved. The germline V gene has CDR1 WNHNN and CDR2 SYGVQD (reference sequence). Trimming pared 2 bases from V and 8 bases from J, leaving 3 bases between. The CDR3 spans 10 residues. The CDR3 DNA is TGCGCCAGCAGTGAGGGGGGCTACACCTTC. Its translation: CASSEGGYTF.

This clone was observed a single time. The J gene is TRBJ2-2, the V gene TRBV30, with D possibly called TRBD1 or TRBD2 (6 bases each). The CDR3 is 14 amino acids. With 7 bases removed from V and 3 bases from J, the gap between germline ends came to 15 bases. CDR1 is GTSNPN and CDR2 is SVGIG in the germline V gene (reference sequence). Written as DNA, the CDR3 is TGTGCCTACATGTCGGGGGCGCACACCGGGGAGCTGTTTTTT. Translating gives CAYMSGAHTGELFF. Supplemented by reference TRBV30 and TRBJ2-2, the full variable domain reads SQTIHQWPATLVQPVGSPLSLECTVEGTSNPNLYWYRQAAGRGLQLLFYSVGIGQISSEVPQNLSASRPQDRQFILSSKKLLLSDSGFYLCAYMSGAHTGELFFGEGSRLTVL.

The chain uses TRBV7-9 and TRBJ2-2, with TRBD1 as a possible D gene (6 bases). The CDR3 extends over 19 amino acids. Germline V CDR1 and CDR2: SEHNR, FQNEAQ (reference sequence). V lost 6 bases, J lost 2 bases, and 25 bases lay in between. The CDR3, as DNA: TGTGCCAGCAGTTCCAATACAGGGTGGGCCCCGGAAAACACCGGGGAGCTGTTTTTT. This gives the protein CASSSNTGWAPENTGELFF.

The gene calls are TRBV5-1 and TRBJ1-1, with D possibly TRBD1 on 6 matching bases. The CDR3 spans 13 residues. Germline values: CDR1 SGHRS, CDR2 YFSETQ. Trimming shortened V by 4 bases and J by 4 bases, and 11 bases separated the two germline ends. CDR3 loop: CASSTTGSTEAFF. The CDR3 DNA reads TGCGCCAGCAGCACCACAGGGAGCACTGAAGCTTTCTTT.

The chain employs TRBV15 and TRBJ1-1; D call uncertain. The germline V and J ends were trimmed by 4 bases and 0 bases, with 15 bases remaining between them. The CDR3 has 16 amino acids. Germline V gene lookup returns CDR1 LNHNV and CDR2 YYDKDF (reference sequence). The CDR3 region has the DNA TGTGCCACCAGCAAGGGTCCGGGGAGTATGAACACTGAAGCTTTCTTT. Amino acids: CATSKGPGSMNTEAFF.

This chain links TRBV6-5 with TRBJ1-6; tentatively, D is TRBD1 (6 bases). Deletions cut 2 bases from V and 5 bases from J, with 10 bases between. The CDR3 has 15 residues. Germline values: CDR1 MNHEY, CDR2 SVGAGI. The CDR3 coding sequence is TGTGCCAGCAGTTACCGGACAGCTAATAATTCACCCCTCCACTTT. Protein sequence: CASSYRTANNSPLHF.

The genes are TRBV19 and TRBJ1-1, with 9 bases fitting TRBD1. CDR1 and CDR2 (germline): LNHDA, SQIVND (reference sequence). CDR3 length: 13 residues. J was trimmed by 6 bases and V by 5 bases; bases with no gene match: 4. The CDR3, as DNA: TGTGCCAGTAGTCCCCGGGACAGGGCTGAAGCTTTCTTT. Protein sequence: CASSPRDRAEAFF.